These 5 T cell receptor beta chains originate from one sample sequenced in a study of metastatic and nonmetastatic thyroid tumors (dated by TCRdb to the early 2020s). The receptor library was made with PCR. For sequencing, an Illumina HiSeq 4000 was employed. TCRdb itself trimmed the public reads at Q25 with fastp, ran MiXCR and retained productive beta chains. A total of about 20,000 clones appear in this sample, 24% of them only once. In total, the top ten clones hold more than 5.5% of the sample. None of the patients had been given any treatment before thyroid surgery. The sample taken for sequencing was tumor tissue. Receptor source: a female donor with papillary thyroid cancer or a benign thyroid nodule (not recorded which). Some clones in this sample may be carry-over from other donors' samples.

This clone has only a few counts. The CDR3, as DNA: TGTGCCACCAGTCACGGAACCAGGGGCTACGAGCAGTACTTC. Protein: CATSHGTRGYEQYF. The chain recombines TRBV15 with TRBJ2-7, with D possibly matching TRBD1 (6 bases). Germline CDR1 is LNHNV and CDR2 is YYDKDF (reference sequence). The germline V and J ends were trimmed by 6 bases and 3 bases, with 15 bases remaining between them. CDR3 length: 14 amino acids.

In this sample, this clone turned up many times. This chain links TRBV20-1 with TRBJ2-5; TRBD2 matches 12 bases. Germline-derived CDR1 and CDR2 are DFQATT and SNEGSKA (reference sequence). The CDR3 runs to 16 residues. The J segment lost 5 bases and the V segment lost 3 bases, leaving 10 bases of the junction unmatched. Here the CDR3 reads CSASPASGRGGETQYF. The CDR3 DNA reads TGCAGTGCTAGCCCCGCTAGCGGGAGGGGAGGGGAGACCCAGTACTTC.

The chain links TRBV11-2 to TRBJ2-7, with 9 bases fitting TRBD1. CDR3 length: 14 residues. Per germline, CDR1 SGHAT and CDR2 FQNNGV. Unmatched junction bases numbered 5, after V lost 1 base and J lost 7 bases. The CDR3 DNA follows: TGTGCCAGCAGCTTAGTGGGGACAGGGATAGAGCAGTACTTC. Its protein is CASSLVGTGIEQYF.

The chain links TRBV25-1 to TRBJ2-1; TRBD2 matches at 7 bases. Germline loops: CDR1 MGHDK, CDR2 SYGVNS. The CDR3 extends over 15 amino acids. The V and J ends lost 6 bases and 7 bases, in that order; junction bases with no gene match: 12. As DNA, the CDR3 is TGTGCCAGCAGAAGGCAAGCGGGAAATGTAAATGAGCAGTTCTTC. Its translation: CASRRQAGNVNEQFF.

This rearrangement joins TRBV24-1 to TRBJ2-2, with TRBD2 matching over 13 bases. J was trimmed by 8 bases and V by 3 bases; bases with no gene match: 8. The CDR3 totals 17 residues. Germline V gene data show CDR1 as KGHDR and CDR2 as SFDVKD. The DNA for the CDR3 is TGTGCCACCAGTGATCCCAATCCGGGACTAGCGGGAGGGGAGCTGTTTTTT. The encoded protein is CATSDPNPGLAGGELFF.